These 20 T cell receptor beta chains originate from one sample sequenced in a study of Graves' ophthalmopathy and Graves' hyperthyroidism. RNA served as the template for amplifying TCR beta CDR3 regions. After a first-round RT-PCR with HTBI primers, a second-round multiplex PCR was run. From the multiplex PCR reads, TCRdb called clonotypes with MiXCR, one entry per CDR3 protein. Among 500,000 to 700,000 distinct CDR3 sequences, under 45% were seen once, and the ten largest hold over 3.5%. The sample was peripheral blood or thyroid tissue (not recorded which). The source of these receptors is an adult man with Graves' hyperthyroidism.

CDR3 nucleotides: TGCAGCGAAAGTTCTAGGACAGGGCTGGGGGAGACCCAGTACTTC. Its translation: CSESSRTGLGETQYF. The chain joins TRBV29-1 to TRBJ2-5; TRBD1 matches 8 bases. Trimming took 7 bases from V and 5 from J; bases not matched to a gene: 15. The germline gives CDR1 SQVTM, CDR2 ANQGSEA. The length of the CDR3 is 15 residues.

At least ten counts were recorded for this clonotype. The V and J genes are TRBV19 and TRBJ2-7; no definite D call. Deletions cut 4 bases from V and 2 bases from J, with 15 bases between. The CDR3 loop spans 15 amino acids. Germline V lookup: CDR1 LNHDA, CDR2 SQIVND (reference sequence). The CDR3 is CASSTHPPSPYEQYF. Here the CDR3 DNA reads TGTGCCAGTAGTACCCACCCCCCCAGCCCCTACGAGCAGTACTTC.

About this clonotype: Compared with germline, one end of the junction differs, possibly owing to a read error. The CDR3 DNA sequence: TGCAGCGCTAGAAAGACTAGCGGGGACGACAATGAGCCCCAGCATTTT. Translation gives CSARKTSGDDNEPQHF. V gene TRBV20-1 combines with J gene TRBJ1-5; D possibly corresponds to TRBD1 (5 bases). The CDR3 length is 16 residues. The germline V gene encodes CDR1 DFQATT and CDR2 SNEGSKA (reference sequence).

This chain links TRBV20-1 with TRBJ1-4; TRBD1 is a possible D gene (5 bases). The V gene lost 6 bases and the J gene lost 6 bases, with 20 bases spanning the gap. The CDR3 totals 15 residues. Germline V CDR1 and CDR2: DFQATT, SNEGSKA (reference sequence). The CDR3 region has the DNA TGCAGTGCGGTCCGTCCTAGCGGGGGGGATGAAAAACTGTTTTTT. Its translation is CSAVRPSGGDEKLFF.

There are many counts of this clonotype. The rearrangement links TRBV12-5 to TRBJ1-1; D is unresolved. V was pared by 8 bases and J by 1 base, with 11 bases between. The CDR3 covers 13 residues. Germline V CDR1 and CDR2: LGHNT, FRNRAP. DNA of the CDR3: TGTGCTAGTAACAGCCAGGCGAACACTGAAGCTTTCTTT. Protein product: CASNSQANTEAFF.

This clonotype was picked up many times. The V gene is TRBV5-5, the J gene TRBJ2-5; D not certain. The CDR3 runs to 14 residues. The germline CDR1 and CDR2 sequences are SGHKS and YYEKEE (reference sequence). Trimming stripped 0 bases from V and 2 bases from J, with 8 bases between. In DNA form, the CDR3 reads TGTGCCAGCAGCTTGGCCGGCAGGCAAGAGACCCAGTACTTC. Translated: CASSLAGRQETQYF.

The table lists this clonotype with many counts. Here the CDR3 DNA reads TGTGCCAGCAGCGTAGCTGGCAGGGCCTACGAGCAGTACTTC. This encodes CASSVAGRAYEQYF. The chain joins TRBV9 to TRBJ2-7; the D gene is possibly TRBD1 (5 bases). V shed 0 bases and J shed 2 bases, with 9 bases lying between them. CDR3 length: 14 residues. The V gene's germline CDR1 is SGDLS and CDR2 YYNGEE.

This chain connects TRBV20-1 to TRBJ2-7, with 11 bases fitting TRBD2. The CDR3 is made up of 13 amino acids. V shed 6 bases, J shed 2 bases, and the junction held 3 bases outside the gene matches. The germline V gene has CDR1 DFQATT and CDR2 SNEGSKA (reference sequence). The CDR3 is CSAILAGAYEQYF. The CDR3 bases are TGCAGTGCCATACTAGCGGGGGCCTACGAGCAGTACTTC.

The rearrangement joins TRBV7-9 to TRBJ1-4; D gene unclear. Germline values: CDR1 SEHNR, CDR2 FQNEAQ (reference sequence). Trimming took off 5 bases at V and 8 bases at J, with 15 bases between the two ends. The CDR3 has 14 residues. CDR3 coding DNA: TGTGCCAGCAGCCCTCGGGTAGCGGGAGAAAAACTGTTTTTT. Protein sequence: CASSPRVAGEKLFF.

The table lists this clonotype with a few counts. An end of the junction differs from the germline gene, which may be a read error. The chain couples TRBV7-9 to TRBJ2-5; D call uncertain. The CDR3 runs 12 residues. Germline CDR1 SEHNR, CDR2 FQNEAQ (reference sequence). Written as DNA, the CDR3 is TGTGCCAGCAGCTTAGGGCAAGAGGCCCAGTACTTC. This encodes CASSLGQEAQYF.

V usage is TRBV7-2 and J usage is TRBJ2-6; D gene ambiguous. The V gene lost 5 bases and the J gene lost 2 bases, with 16 bases spanning the gap. The CDR3 runs 17 residues. Germline loops: CDR1 SGHTA, CDR2 FQGNSA. CDR3 in amino acids: CASSPAFGAPGANVLTF. CDR3 sequence (DNA): TGTGCCAGCAGCCCAGCGTTCGGAGCGCCTGGGGCCAACGTCCTGACTTTC.

The chain has TRBV5-1 and TRBJ2-7; D not resolved. V lost 1 base to trimming and J lost 6 bases, with 8 bases between them. From germline, CDR1 is SGHRS and CDR2 YFSETQ. The CDR3 runs 12 residues. The CDR3 sequence is CASSLLGLEQYF. Written as DNA, the CDR3 is TGCGCCAGCAGCTTGTTAGGGCTCGAGCAGTACTTC. The complete variable domain, with remaining parts taken from reference TRBV5-1 and TRBJ2-7, reads KAGVTQTPRYLIKTRGQQVTLSCSPISGHRSVSWYQQTPGQGLQFLFEYFSETQRNKGNFPGRFSGRQFSNSRSEMNVSTLELGDSALYLCASSLLGLEQYFGPGTRLTVT.

Turning to this clonotype: With a much larger clone just one base away, this may be a read error. The rearrangement links TRBV5-1 to TRBJ2-5; D may be TRBD1 (6 bases). The CDR3 extends over 13 amino acids. CDR1 is SGHRS and CDR2 is YFSETQ in the germline V gene. V lost 5 bases and J lost 5, with 13 bases in between. CDR3 loop: CASSPQGSETQYF. The CDR3 DNA sequence: TGCGCCAGCAGTCCACAGGGATCTGAGACCCAGTACTTC.

This clonotype has ten or more counts. This chain connects TRBV7-9 to TRBJ2-3, with unresolved D. The CDR3 totals 8 residues. Germline V lookup: CDR1 SEHNR, CDR2 FQNEAQ (reference sequence). With 1 base removed from V and 13 bases from J, the gap between germline ends came to 0 bases. The CDR3 loop is CASSLEYF. Here the CDR3 DNA reads TGTGCCAGCAGCTTAGAGTATTTT.

This clonotype showed up many times. This sequence joins TRBV29-1 and TRBJ1-1; 7 bases map to TRBD1. Trimming at V came to 6 bases and at J to 3 bases, leaving 10 bases not matched to a gene. From germline, CDR1 is SQVTM and CDR2 ANQGSEA. The CDR3 runs 14 residues. The CDR3 bases are TGCAGCGTAAAGCGTAGGGGGCCGGACACTGAAGCTTTCTTT. Residues: CSVKRRGPDTEAFF.

This clonotype was seen a handful of times. The chain links TRBV4-1 to TRBJ2-7; no clear D gene. The CDR3 totals 14 residues. V lost 0 bases and J 3 bases, leaving 9 bases between the germline ends. Germline assignment: CDR1 MGHRA and CDR2 YSYEKL. CDR3 region: CASSQENLGYEQYF. Written as DNA, the CDR3 is TGCGCCAGCAGCCAAGAAAACTTGGGCTACGAGCAGTACTTC.

This clonotype showed up just a few times. The genes are TRBV3-1 and TRBJ1-5; unclear D gene. V shed 4 bases and J shed 2 bases, with 18 bases lying between them. Germline loops: CDR1 LGHDT, CDR2 YNNKEL (reference sequence). The CDR3 totals 17 residues. As DNA, the CDR3 is TGTGCCAGCAGCCGAGCGCCGGGAGTAGACGGCAATCAGCCCCAGCATTTT. Translated: CASSRAPGVDGNQPQHF.

This clonotype has a count of ten or more. This sequence joins TRBV7-9 and TRBJ1-1; D unclear. The CDR3 length is 12 residues. V lost 7 bases to trimming and J lost 1 base, with 7 bases between them. Germline V gene data show CDR1 as SEHNR and CDR2 as FQNEAQ (reference sequence). The CDR3 region has the DNA TGTGCCAGCAAATACAGGAACACTGAAGCTTTCTTT. Its translation is CASKYRNTEAFF.

With respect to this clonotype: This may come from a read error, since a much larger clone is one base off. This chain links TRBV7-9 with TRBJ1-1; D unresolved. This CDR3 comprises 15 residues. Trimming pared 0 bases from V and 4 bases from J, leaving 12 bases between. Looked up from germline, CDR1 is SEHNR and CDR2 is FQNEAQ (reference sequence). The CDR3 bases are TGTGCCAGCAGCTTAGCGGCAGAAATGAGCACTGAAGCTTTCTTT. It specifies CASSLAAEMSTEAFF. The full variable domain, its missing parts supplied by reference TRBV7-9 and TRBJ1-1, is DTGVSQNPRHKITKRGQNVTFRCDPISEHNRLYWYRQTLGQGPEFLTYFQNEAQLEKSRLLSDRFSAERPKGSFSTLEIQRTEQGDSAMYLCASSLAAEMSTEAFFGQGTRLTVV.

As for this clonotype: A much more abundant neighbour one base away suggests this may be a read error. The chain combines TRBV7-2 with TRBJ1-1; D gene unclear. From germline, CDR1 is SGHTA and CDR2 FQGNSA. The CDR3 runs 13 residues. The DNA for the CDR3 is TGTGCCAGCACCTATGGGCAGAGCACTGAAGCTTCCTTT. It translates to CASTYGQSTEASF.